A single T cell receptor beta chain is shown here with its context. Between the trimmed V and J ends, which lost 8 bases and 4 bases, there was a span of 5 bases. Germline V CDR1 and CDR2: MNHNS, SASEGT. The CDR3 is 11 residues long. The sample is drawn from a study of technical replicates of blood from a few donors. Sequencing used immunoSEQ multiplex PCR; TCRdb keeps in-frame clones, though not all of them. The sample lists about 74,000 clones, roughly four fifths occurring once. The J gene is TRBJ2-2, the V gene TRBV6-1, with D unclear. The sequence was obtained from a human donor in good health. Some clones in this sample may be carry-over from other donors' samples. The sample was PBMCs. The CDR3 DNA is TGTGCCAGCTCGGTCACCGGGGAGCTGTTTTTT. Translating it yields CASSVTGELFF.